A single sample gave rise to the 29 T cell receptor beta chains below, sequenced in a study of T cells in tumors and immune-related adverse events. Using immunoSEQ multiplex PCR, the repertoire was profiled, and TCRdb retains in-frame clones only, with some absent. The sample carries 4,500 or so clones, more than 75% recorded once. Source: skin tissue, taken from a patient treated with anti-PD-1 therapy. The receptors derive from a female donor with metastatic renal cell carcinoma.

The V and J genes are TRBV9 and TRBJ2-5, with 8 bases that match TRBD2. The CDR3 sequence is 16 residues long. The V gene's germline CDR1 is SGDLS and CDR2 YYNGEE. The V segment lost 0 bases and the J segment 5 bases; nucleotides outside the gene matches: 9. The CDR3 nucleotides read TGTGCCAGCAGCGTAGCTGTCGGGGGGGGGCCTGAGACCCAGTACTTC. This gives the protein CASSVAVGGGPETQYF.

V gene TRBV6-6 combines with J gene TRBJ1-1; TRBD1 might be the D (5 bases). Per the germline V gene, CDR1 is MNHNY and CDR2 is SVGAGI (reference sequence). V lost 0 bases and J 8 bases, leaving 16 bases between the germline ends. The CDR3 totals 15 residues. The CDR3 protein is CASSYSMARQGEAFF. DNA for the CDR3: TGTGCCAGCAGTTACTCGATGGCGCGGCAGGGCGAAGCTTTCTTT.

V gene TRBV6-5 combines with J gene TRBJ1-2; D gene unclear. CDR3 length equals 13 residues. The ends were cut back, 2 bases at V and 2 bases at J, with 6 bases in the middle. Germline V gene sequence: CDR1 MNHEY, CDR2 SVGAGI. CDR3 coding DNA: TGTGCCAGCAGTTACGCGGTAAACTATGGCTACACCTTC. This encodes CASSYAVNYGYTF.

The chain has TRBV11-2 and TRBJ2-5; D remains ambiguous. CDR1 is SGHAT, CDR2 FQNNGV, per germline. V lost 0 bases and J lost 4, with 6 bases in between. This CDR3 has 13 residues. Here the CDR3 DNA reads TGTGCCAGCAGCTTAGACTGGGGAGAGACCCAGTACTTC. Residues: CASSLDWGETQYF. The whole variable domain, filled in from reference TRBV11-2 and TRBJ2-5, reads EAGVAQSPRYKIIEKRQSVAFWCNPISGHATLYWYQQILGQGPKLLIQFQNNGVVDDSQLPKDRFSAERLKGVDSTLKIQPAKLEDSAVYLCASSLDWGETQYFGPGTRLLVL.

The V call is TRBV6-5, the J call TRBJ2-7; 12 nucleotides match TRBD1. CDR1 and CDR2 from the germline V gene are MNHEY and SVGAGI. The CDR3 sequence is 14 residues long. The V gene end was trimmed by 6 bases and the J gene end by 5 bases; junction bases not matched to a gene: 5. Here the CDR3 DNA reads TGTGCCAGCAGCACCGGGACAGGGGGCGACGAGCAGTACTTC. It specifies CASSTGTGGDEQYF.

The V call is TRBV4-1, the J call TRBJ1-5; TRBD1 matches at 7 bases. Trimming removed 0 bases from V and 7 bases from J; junction bases left unmatched: 9. Germline-derived CDR1 and CDR2 are MGHRA and YSYEKL. This CDR3 has 16 residues. Here the CDR3 reads CASSQDVTGIWQPQHF. CDR3 DNA sequence: TGCGCCAGCAGCCAAGATGTGACAGGGATTTGGCAGCCCCAGCATTTT.

This rearrangement joins TRBV5-1 to TRBJ2-3; tentatively, D is TRBD2 (5 bases). V dropped 2 bases and J dropped 2 bases, with 9 bases sitting between them. The CDR3 spans 14 residues. Germline V CDR1 and CDR2: SGHRS, YFSETQ. The CDR3 reads CASSLRGLTDTQYF. The CDR3 bases are TGCGCCAGCAGCTTAAGAGGACTCACAGATACGCAGTATTTT. Full variable domain (remainder filled in from reference TRBV5-1 and TRBJ2-3): KAGVTQTPRYLIKTRGQQVTLSCSPISGHRSVSWYQQTPGQGLQFLFEYFSETQRNKGNFPGRFSGRQFSNSRSEMNVSTLELGDSALYLCASSLRGLTDTQYFGPGTRLTVL.

V and J are TRBV9 and TRBJ2-5; the match to TRBD2 covers 8 bases. The junction had 8 bases not matched to a gene; V was cut back by 0 bases and J by 4 bases. The CDR3 runs to 16 residues. Germline CDR1 reads SGDLS; CDR2 reads YYNGEE. The chain's CDR3 is CASSVAGGGFTETQYF. The CDR3, as DNA: TGTGCCAGCAGCGTAGCCGGCGGGGGGTTTACAGAGACCCAGTACTTC.

The V call is TRBV5-4, the J call TRBJ2-1; 9 positions agree with TRBD1. V trimming: 5 bases; J trimming: 6 bases; junction bases outside the gene matches: 9. Germline loops: CDR1 SGHNT, CDR2 YYREEE (reference sequence). The CDR3 covers 15 residues. The CDR3 region has the DNA TGTGCCAGCAGACCCGACAGGGGGTCCCTCAATGAGCAGTTCTTC. It is translated as CASRPDRGSLNEQFF.

This clone showed up just a few times. J is TRBJ2-3 and V is TRBV4-2, with TRBD2 matching 8 bases. Germline CDR1 and CDR2: LGHNA and YNFKEQ. The J segment lost 5 bases and the V segment lost 4 bases, leaving 11 bases of the junction unmatched. This CDR3 contains 16 residues. The CDR3 is CASSPLIAGYEDTQYF. DNA of the CDR3: TGTGCCAGCAGCCCCTTAATAGCGGGATATGAAGATACGCAGTATTTT.

The V gene is TRBV7-2, the J gene TRBJ2-2, with 7 bases aligning to TRBD1. Germline-derived CDR1 and CDR2 are SGHTA and FQGNSA. The V and J ends lost 1 base and 5 bases, in that order; junction bases with no gene match: 4. CDR3 size: 15 residues. CDR3 sequence: CASSLGQGDTGELFF. CDR3 DNA: TGTGCCAGCAGCTTAGGGCAGGGGGATACCGGGGAGCTGTTTTTT.

The genes are TRBV7-6 and TRBJ2-7; no clear D. Germline V gene data show CDR1 as SGHVS and CDR2 as FNYEAQ. V was cut by 3 bases and J by 0 bases, with 12 bases left in between. CDR3 length: 15 residues. The CDR3 DNA follows: TGTGCCAGCAGCTTTCGGGCCGCGAGCTCCTACGAGCAGTACTTC. Residues: CASSFRAASSYEQYF.

This chain uses TRBV9 with TRBJ2-3; tentative D call: TRBD2 (5 bases). Trimming pared 0 bases from V and 0 bases from J, leaving 11 bases between. The CDR3 runs to 16 residues. Germline assignment: CDR1 SGDLS and CDR2 YYNGEE. CDR3 protein: CASSVGFWESTDTQYF. The CDR3 bases are TGTGCCAGCAGCGTAGGATTTTGGGAGAGCACAGATACGCAGTATTTT.

J is TRBJ2-2 and V is TRBV11-3; D is uncertain. Germline V CDR1 and CDR2: SGHNT, YENEEA. This CDR3 contains 15 residues. V lost 3 bases and J lost 7, with 15 bases in between. Here the CDR3 reads CASSFSRSSNGELFF. The CDR3 DNA reads as TGTGCCAGCAGCTTTTCCCGGAGCAGTAACGGGGAGCTGTTTTTT.

The chain employs TRBV7-6 and TRBJ1-4; a possible D gene is TRBD1 (6 bases). The V gene's germline CDR1 is SGHVS and CDR2 FNYEAQ. The V end lost 5 bases, the J end lost 3 bases, and 10 bases lay between the germline ends. The CDR3 totals 14 residues. CDR3 in DNA: TGTGCCAGCAGCCTCAGGGGACCTAATGAAAAACTGTTTTTT. It specifies CASSLRGPNEKLFF.

V usage is TRBV4-1 and J usage is TRBJ2-4, with TRBD2 identical over 14 bases. J lost 6 bases, V lost 1 base, and 11 bases had no gene match. Germline V gene lookup returns CDR1 MGHRA and CDR2 YSYEKL. This CDR3 region has 19 residues. CDR3 region: CASSQASGTSGSSRNIQYF. The CDR3 coding sequence is TGCGCCAGCAGCCAAGCCTCCGGGACTAGCGGGAGTAGTAGAAACATTCAGTACTTC.

The chain links TRBV19 to TRBJ2-3; D might be TRBD1 (6 bases). Trimming cost V 8 bases and J 4 bases, with 16 bases left between them. The CDR3 has 14 residues. Looked up from germline, CDR1 is LNHDA and CDR2 is SQIVND (reference sequence). CDR3 loop: CASGGQSYADTQYF. DNA for the CDR3: TGTGCCAGTGGAGGACAGAGCTATGCAGATACGCAGTATTTT.

The chain links TRBV5-1 to TRBJ2-7; 12 positions agree with TRBD2. Germline CDR1 SGHRS, CDR2 YFSETQ. The CDR3 spans 18 residues. Trimming cost V 3 bases and J 6 bases; bases outside gene matches: 16. CDR3 nucleotides: TGCGCCAGCAGCTACCTCAAGACTAGCGGGAGAATCCTATCCGAGCAGTACTTC. Its translation is CASSYLKTSGRILSEQYF. Variable domain in full (rest from reference TRBV5-1 and TRBJ2-7): KAGVTQTPRYLIKTRGQQVTLSCSPISGHRSVSWYQQTPGQGLQFLFEYFSETQRNKGNFPGRFSGRQFSNSRSEMNVSTLELGDSALYLCASSYLKTSGRILSEQYFGPGTRLTVT.

The chain recombines TRBV7-6 with TRBJ1-4; 8 nucleotides match TRBD1. This CDR3 has 17 amino acids. The trim removed 5 bases at V and 7 bases at J, leaving 15 bases unmatched. Germline V gives CDR1 SGHVS, CDR2 FNYEAQ. CDR3 sequence reads: CASSLSDRVVGSEKLFF. Written as DNA, the CDR3 is TGTGCCAGCAGCCTGTCGGACAGGGTGGTGGGAAGTGAAAAACTGTTTTTT. The full variable domain, rest sourced from reference TRBV7-6 and TRBJ1-4, is GAGVSQSPRYKVTKRGQDVALRCDPISGHVSLYWYRQALGQGPEFLTYFNYEAQQDKSGLPNDRFSAERPEGSISTLTIQRTEQRDSAMYRCASSLSDRVVGSEKLFFGSGTQLSVL.

The V and J genes are TRBV4-2 and TRBJ2-5, with D possibly matching TRBD1 (5 bases). Per the germline V gene, CDR1 is LGHNA and CDR2 is YNFKEQ. The V gene lost 1 base and the J gene lost 4 bases, with 10 bases spanning the gap. The CDR3 extends over 14 amino acids. The CDR3, as DNA: TGTGCCAGCAGCCAAGGTGTTCAGGGAGAGACCCAGTACTTC. As protein: CASSQGVQGETQYF.

The J gene is TRBJ1-4, the V gene TRBV4-3; 7 nucleotides line up with TRBD1. Germline lookup yields CDR1 LGHNA and CDR2 YSLEER. Trimming at V came to 4 bases and at J to 7 bases, leaving 9 bases not matched to a gene. CDR3 size: 15 residues. CDR3 sequence reads: CASSPDEGASEKLFF. CDR3 sequence (DNA): TGCGCCAGCAGCCCTGATGAGGGGGCGAGTGAAAAACTGTTTTTT.

The chain recombines TRBV10-1 with TRBJ2-1, with a tentative D call TRBD2 (5 bases). CDR1 WNHNN and CDR2 SYGVQD come from the germline V gene (reference sequence). The CDR3 runs 12 residues. With 2 bases removed from V and 7 bases from J, the gap between germline ends came to 6 bases. The CDR3 sequence: CASSERENEQFF. CDR3 bases: TGCGCCAGCAGTGAGCGGGAAAATGAGCAGTTCTTC.

V is TRBV7-1 and J is TRBJ2-7; TRBD1 or TRBD2 may be the D gene (5 bases each). TRBV7-1 is noted as an ORF with a role that remains uncertain. The CDR3 spans 12 residues. Trimming took off 5 bases at V and 6 bases at J, with 11 bases between the two ends. The CDR3 reads CASSAQRGEQYF. CDR3 sequence (DNA): TGTGCCAGCAGCGCACAGAGGGGCGAGCAGTACTTC.

This chain links TRBV10-3 with TRBJ1-2; maybe TRBD1 (5 bases). Germline CDR1 reads ENHRY; CDR2 reads SYGVKD. The V gene lost 2 bases and the J gene lost 7 bases, with 11 bases spanning the gap. This CDR3 region has 13 residues. The CDR3 DNA reads as TGTGCCATCAGTGAGGGGGCGGAGGGTGGCTACACCTTC. This sequence encodes CAISEGAEGGYTF.

In the case of this clone: In the same sample, other DNA sequences code for this CDR3. The gene calls are TRBV5-1 and TRBJ1-1; no clear D gene. V was cut by 0 bases and J by 3 bases, with 9 bases left in between. This CDR3 region has 14 residues. Per germline, CDR1 SGHRS and CDR2 YFSETQ. The CDR3 region is CASSLAGGYTEAFF. CDR3 sequence (DNA): TGCGCCAGCAGCTTGGCCGGTGGCTACACTGAAGCTTTCTTT. The full variable domain, its missing parts supplied by reference TRBV5-1 and TRBJ1-1, is KAGVTQTPRYLIKTRGQQVTLSCSPISGHRSVSWYQQTPGQGLQFLFEYFSETQRNKGNFPGRFSGRQFSNSRSEMNVSTLELGDSALYLCASSLAGGYTEAFFGQGTRLTVV.

The chain links TRBV10-1 to TRBJ2-7, with unresolved D. CDR3 size: 12 residues. The germline gives CDR1 WNHNN, CDR2 SYGVQD (reference sequence). Trimming took off 4 bases at V and 9 bases at J, with 13 bases between the two ends. CDR3 bases: TGCGCCAGCAGTGCTGATGGGATTGTGCAGTACTTC. This gives the protein CASSADGIVQYF.

For this clone: An end of the junction does not agree with germline; a read error may underlie this. The same CDR3 arises from other DNA sequences in this sample as well. J is TRBJ1-2 and V is TRBV7-6; 12 nucleotides align to TRBD1. The V gene's germline CDR1 is SGHVS and CDR2 FNYEAQ. The length of the CDR3 is 16 residues. DNA for the CDR3: TGTGCCAGCAGCTTAGTCCCGGGACAGGGGGCAGGTGGCTATACCTTC. Translated: CASSLVPGQGAGGYTF.

This chain connects TRBV28 to TRBJ2-7; D gene ambiguous. Trimming removed 2 bases from V and 3 bases from J, with 5 bases in between. Germline assignment: CDR1 MDHEN and CDR2 SYDVKM. There are 12 residues in the CDR3. The CDR3 reads CASSLGDYEQYF. CDR3 coding DNA: TGTGCCAGCAGTTTAGGGGACTACGAGCAGTACTTC.

This clone was recorded only once. The chain carries TRBV5-4 and TRBJ2-7, with D perhaps matching TRBD2 (6 bases). CDR3 length: 15 amino acids. V was pared by 0 bases and J by 0 bases, with 10 bases between. The germline V gene encodes CDR1 SGHNT and CDR2 YYREEE (reference sequence). The CDR3 region is CASSLGGKSSYEQYF. DNA for the CDR3: TGTGCCAGCAGCTTGGGCGGGAAAAGCTCCTACGAGCAGTACTTC.